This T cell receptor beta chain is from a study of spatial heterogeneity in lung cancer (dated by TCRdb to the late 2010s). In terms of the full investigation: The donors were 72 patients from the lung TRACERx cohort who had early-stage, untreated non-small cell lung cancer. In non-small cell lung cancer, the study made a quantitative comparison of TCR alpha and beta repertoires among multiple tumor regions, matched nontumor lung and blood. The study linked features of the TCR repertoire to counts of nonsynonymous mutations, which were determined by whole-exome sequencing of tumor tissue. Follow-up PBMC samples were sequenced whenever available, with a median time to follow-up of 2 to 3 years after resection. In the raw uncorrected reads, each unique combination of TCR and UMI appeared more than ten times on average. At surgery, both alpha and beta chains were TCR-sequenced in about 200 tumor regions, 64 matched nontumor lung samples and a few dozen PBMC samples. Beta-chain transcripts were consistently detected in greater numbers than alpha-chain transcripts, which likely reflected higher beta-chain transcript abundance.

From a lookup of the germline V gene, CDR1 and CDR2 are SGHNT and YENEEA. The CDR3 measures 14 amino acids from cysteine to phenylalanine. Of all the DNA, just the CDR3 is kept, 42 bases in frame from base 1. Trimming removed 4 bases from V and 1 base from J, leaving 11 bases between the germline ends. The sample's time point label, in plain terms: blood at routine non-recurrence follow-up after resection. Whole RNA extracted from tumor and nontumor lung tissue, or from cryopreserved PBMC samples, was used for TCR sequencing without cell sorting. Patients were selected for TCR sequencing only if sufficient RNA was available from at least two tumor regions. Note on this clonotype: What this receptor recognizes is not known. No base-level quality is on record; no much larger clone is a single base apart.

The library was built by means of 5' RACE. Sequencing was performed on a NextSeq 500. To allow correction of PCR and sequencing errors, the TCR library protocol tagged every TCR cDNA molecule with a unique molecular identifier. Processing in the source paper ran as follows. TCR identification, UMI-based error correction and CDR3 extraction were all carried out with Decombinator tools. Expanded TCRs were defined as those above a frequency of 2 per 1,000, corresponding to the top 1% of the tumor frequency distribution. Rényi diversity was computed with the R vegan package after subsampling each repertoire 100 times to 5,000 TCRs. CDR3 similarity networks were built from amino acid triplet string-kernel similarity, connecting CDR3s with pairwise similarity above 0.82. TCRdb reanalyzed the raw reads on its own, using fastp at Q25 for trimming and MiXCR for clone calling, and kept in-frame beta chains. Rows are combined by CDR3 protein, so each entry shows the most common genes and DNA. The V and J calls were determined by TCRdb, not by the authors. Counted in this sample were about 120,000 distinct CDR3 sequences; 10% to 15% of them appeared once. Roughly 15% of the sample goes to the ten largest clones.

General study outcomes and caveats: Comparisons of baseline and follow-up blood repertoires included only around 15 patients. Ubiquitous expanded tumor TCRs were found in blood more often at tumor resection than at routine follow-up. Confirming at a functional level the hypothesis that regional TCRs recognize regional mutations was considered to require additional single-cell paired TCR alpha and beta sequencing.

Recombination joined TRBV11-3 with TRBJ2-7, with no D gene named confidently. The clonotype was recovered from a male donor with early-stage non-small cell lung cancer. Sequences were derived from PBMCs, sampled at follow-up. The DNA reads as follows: TGTGCCAGCAGCTCTCTCCGAGAATCCTACGAGCAGTACTTC. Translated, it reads CASSSLRESYEQYF.